This TCR beta chain was recorded in a study of siplizumab effects on memory and regulatory T cells. TCRdb keeps only in-frame clones here, not all; method: immunoSEQ multiplex PCR. The repertoire holds over 65,000 clones, with roughly 94% as singletons. Germline-derived CDR1 and CDR2 are MNHNY and SVGAGI (reference sequence). V dropped 6 bases and J dropped 5; count of bases not matched to a gene: 7. This CDR3 contains 14 residues. Source material: CD8+ T cells sorted from blood. This TCR was recovered from a human donor in good health. The chain is built from TRBV6-6 and TRBJ2-5; 9 nucleotides agree with TRBD2. In nucleotides, the CDR3 is TGTGCCAGCAGCCCGACTAGCGGAGGGGAGACCCAGTACTTC. Translated: CASSPTSGGETQYF.